Shown below are 24 T cell receptor beta chains from a single sample sequenced in a study of blood T cell repertoires in COVID-19. Assay used: immunoSEQ multiplex PCR; TCRdb lists only in-frame clones, some missing. The sample consists of about 370,000 clones, 80% to 90% of them appearing once. The specimen was peripheral blood. These receptors were taken from a woman aged 25 to 45 with COVID-19, enrolled during active disease.

Concerning this clone itself: Other nucleotide sequences from this sample produce the same CDR3. The V call is TRBV9, the J call TRBJ2-3; 8 nucleotides agree with TRBD2. Germline CDR1 is SGDLS and CDR2 is YYNGEE. J was trimmed by 0 bases and V by 0 bases; bases with no gene match: 3. CDR3 length: 16 amino acids. This CDR3 is CASSVVAGISTDTQYF. The CDR3 nucleotides read TGTGCCAGCAGCGTAGTAGCGGGGATAAGCACAGATACGCAGTATTTT.

The chain joins TRBV4-2 to TRBJ1-5; tentative D call: TRBD1 (6 bases). Germline loops: CDR1 LGHNA, CDR2 YNFKEQ. This CDR3 is 14 amino acids long. V shed 4 bases and J shed 5 bases, with 12 bases lying between them. The CDR3 spells CASSPGTFYQPQHF. CDR3 sequence (DNA): TGTGCCAGCAGCCCTGGGACATTTTATCAGCCCCAGCATTTT.

The chain uses TRBV2 and TRBJ2-7; 9 nucleotides agree with TRBD2. V dropped 1 base and J dropped 4; count of bases not matched to a gene: 14. Germline CDR1 and CDR2: SNHLY and FYNNEI. The CDR3 is made up of 18 amino acids. The CDR3 DNA is TGTGCCAGCAGTGAAGGGGTAGCGGGGGACTCTGGAAAATACGAGCAGTACTTC. It is translated as CASSEGVAGDSGKYEQYF.

V and J are TRBV11-2 and TRBJ1-1; the match to TRBD1 covers 7 bases. The CDR3 extends over 17 amino acids. The germline V gene has CDR1 SGHAT and CDR2 FQNNGV. V gave up 2 bases and J gave up 5 bases; unmatched junction bases: 14. The CDR3 region has the DNA TGTGCCAGCAGCTTACGACCACAGGGGCCAGGTGGGACTGAAGCTTTCTTT. Translated: CASSLRPQGPGGTEAFF.

The chain joins TRBV6-5 to TRBJ1-2; the match to TRBD1 covers 7 bases. V shed 4 bases and J 0 bases; nucleotides not matched to a gene: 5. CDR1 and CDR2 (germline): MNHEY, SVGAGI. The length of the CDR3 is 15 residues. The CDR3 DNA is TGTGCCAGCAGTTTTAGGACAGGCACTAACTATGGCTACACCTTC. Protein product: CASSFRTGTNYGYTF.

The chain uses TRBV21-1 and TRBJ2-5; no check of the table's D call, TRBD2, against the DNA was made. TRBV21-1 is a documented pseudogene. This CDR3 has 10 residues. DNA for the CDR3: TGTGCCAGCAGCAAAGAACCCCTAAACTTC. Protein product: CASSKEPLNF.

The rearrangement uses TRBV18 and TRBJ1-6; 9 bases fit TRBD1. The V and J ends lost 3 bases and 7 bases, in that order; junction bases with no gene match: 16. Germline V gene sequence: CDR1 KGHSH, CDR2 LQKENI. This CDR3 contains 19 residues. CDR3 in DNA: TGTGCCAGCTCACCGAGATCCGGGACAGGGAATATTGGGAATTCACCCCTCCACTTT. This encodes CASSPRSGTGNIGNSPLHF.

J is TRBJ2-5 and V is TRBV10-3; TRBD2 agrees at 7 bases. Trimming cost V 10 bases and J 2 bases; bases outside gene matches: 7. The CDR3 spans 13 residues. CDR1 is ENHRY and CDR2 is SYGVKD in the germline V gene. CDR3 in amino acids: CATYSGGQETQYF. The CDR3 DNA is TGTGCCACGTATTCGGGGGGACAAGAGACCCAGTACTTC.

The chain has TRBV2 and TRBJ2-4; TRBD2 agrees at 13 bases. Germline V gene data show CDR1 as SNHLY and CDR2 as FYNNEI. The CDR3 contains 16 residues. The V segment lost 6 bases and the J segment 2 bases; nucleotides outside the gene matches: 4. In DNA form, the CDR3 reads TGTGCCAGCAGGGCCGGGACTAGCGGGACCAAAAACATTCAGTACTTC. Translated, it gives CASRAGTSGTKNIQYF.

The CDR3 nucleotides read TGTGCCAGCAGCTTGGCCCTGGACAGGGTTGATTCACCCCTCCACTTT. It is translated as CASSLALDRVDSPLHF. V is TRBV5-5 and J is TRBJ1-6, with 8 bases that match TRBD1. CDR1 SGHKS and CDR2 YYEKEE come from the germline V gene (reference sequence). This CDR3 is 16 amino acids long. With 0 bases clipped from V and 8 bases from J, the junction kept 7 bases outside the gene matches.

This chain links TRBV6-2 or TRBV6-3 with TRBJ2-2; D is ambiguous. The CDR3 runs to 14 residues. Trimming removed 6 bases from V and 1 base from J, with 9 bases in between. CDR1 and CDR2 from the germline V gene are MNHEY and SVGEGT. The CDR3 spells CASSRSMNTGELFF. CDR3 nucleotide sequence: TGTGCCAGCAGCCGCTCTATGAACACCGGGGAGCTGTTTTTT.

V is TRBV2 and J is TRBJ2-5, with 7 bases identical to TRBD1. V shed 6 bases, J shed 2 bases, and the junction held 12 bases outside the gene matches. The CDR3 consists of 16 residues. The germline V gene has CDR1 SNHLY and CDR2 FYNNEI. As DNA, the CDR3 is TGTGCCAGCAGCCGTACCGGGACAGTGATACAAGAGACCCAGTACTTC. Its translation is CASSRTGTVIQETQYF.

The chain uses TRBV29-1 and TRBJ2-5, with TRBD1 as a possible D gene (6 bases). The length of the CDR3 is 12 residues. The V and J ends lost 2 bases and 5 bases respectively, with 9 bases between them. Germline values: CDR1 SQVTM, CDR2 ANQGSEA. CDR3 coding DNA: TGCAGCGTTGAACAGGGGAGTGAGACCCAGTACTTC. This sequence encodes CSVEQGSETQYF. The entire variable domain, with the rest obtained from reference TRBV29-1 and TRBJ2-5, is as follows: SAVISQKPSRDICQRGTSLTIQCQVDSQVTMMFWYRQQPGQSLTLIATANQGSEATYESGFVIDKFPISRPNLTFSTLTVSNMSPEDSSIYLCSVEQGSETQYFGPGTRLLVL.

The chain combines TRBV18 with TRBJ1-5; D is perhaps TRBD1 (6 bases). The CDR3 covers 13 residues. Germline CDR1 is KGHSH and CDR2 is LQKENI. V lost 6 bases to trimming and J lost 5 bases, with 11 bases between them. In nucleotides, the CDR3 is TGTGCCAGCTCTCTAGAGGGGGATCAGCCCCAGCATTTT. Amino acid sequence: CASSLEGDQPQHF.

The chain couples TRBV19 to TRBJ1-5; 9 nucleotides align to TRBD1. CDR1 LNHDA and CDR2 SQIVND come from the germline V gene (reference sequence). The trim removed 3 bases at V and 5 bases at J, leaving 5 bases unmatched. The CDR3 runs to 15 residues. CDR3 region: CASSIGQGRHQPQHF. The DNA of the CDR3 is TGTGCCAGTAGTATTGGACAGGGGCGACATCAGCCCCAGCATTTT.

The genes are TRBV11-2 and TRBJ2-1, with 11 bases fitting TRBD2. J gave up 4 bases and V 4 bases, and 6 bases lay outside the gene matches. CDR3 length: 16 residues. Germline V gene data show CDR1 as SGHAT and CDR2 as FQNNGV. The CDR3: CASSSIAGGNYNEQFF. As DNA, the CDR3 is TGTGCCAGCAGCTCCATAGCGGGGGGGAATTACAATGAGCAGTTCTTC.

The CDR3 is CASSYDRVNSPLHF. The CDR3 region has the DNA TGTGCCAGCAGCTACGACAGGGTGAATTCACCCCTCCACTTT. The chain combines TRBV7-9 with TRBJ1-6; 7 bases map to TRBD1. The germline V gene encodes CDR1 SEHNR and CDR2 FQNEAQ (reference sequence). With V trimmed by 4 bases and J by 7 bases, 4 bases remained unmatched. The CDR3 loop spans 14 amino acids.

V usage is TRBV6-2 or TRBV6-3 and J usage is TRBJ1-1; 9 nucleotides match TRBD1. V trimming: 6 bases; J trimming: 3 bases; junction bases outside the gene matches: 8. The CDR3 contains 15 residues. The germline CDR1 and CDR2 sequences are MNHEY and SVGEGT. The CDR3 sequence is CASSTSGTGHTEAFF. The DNA for the CDR3 is TGTGCCAGCAGCACCTCCGGGACAGGGCACACTGAAGCTTTCTTT.

This chain links TRBV19 with TRBJ1-6; 10 bases are shared with TRBD1. The CDR3 consists of 15 residues. J gave up 14 bases and V 7 bases, and 14 bases lay outside the gene matches. Germline loops: CDR1 LNHDA, CDR2 SQIVND (reference sequence). CDR3 bases: TGTGCCAGTACTCGATTCGGGACAGGGGAAGAGGCCCTCCACTTT. Its translation is CASTRFGTGEEALHF.

The chain carries TRBV12-3 or TRBV12-4 and TRBJ1-2, with unresolved D. CDR3 length: 13 amino acids. Deletions cut 6 bases from V and 2 bases from J, with 10 bases between. CDR3 amino acids: CASSLQANYGYTF. The CDR3 DNA sequence: TGTGCCAGCAGCCTCCAGGCAAACTATGGCTACACCTTC.

The chain carries TRBV5-1 and TRBJ2-1; 14 nucleotides line up with TRBD2. CDR3 length: 15 residues. V gave up 0 bases and J gave up 10 bases; unmatched junction bases: 3. Germline values: CDR1 SGHRS, CDR2 YFSETQ. The CDR3 sequence: CASSLGGTSGGEQFF. The CDR3 DNA sequence: TGCGCCAGCAGCTTGGGTGGGACTAGCGGGGGCGAGCAGTTCTTC.

The chain combines TRBV6-5 with TRBJ2-2; the match to TRBD1 covers 7 bases. CDR3 length equals 14 residues. Germline CDR1 and CDR2: MNHEY and SVGAGI. The V segment lost 4 bases and the J segment 4 bases; nucleotides outside the gene matches: 3. CDR3 in amino acids: CASSSGQVTGELFF. DNA for the CDR3: TGTGCCAGCAGTTCAGGACAGGTCACCGGGGAGCTGTTTTTT.

V and J are TRBV30 and TRBJ1-1; 8 nucleotides agree with TRBD1. The V segment lost 5 bases and the J segment 11 bases; nucleotides outside the gene matches: 10. Germline CDR1 is GTSNPN and CDR2 is SVGIG (reference sequence). The CDR3 totals 12 residues. The CDR3 region has the DNA TGTGCCTGGGAAGGACAGGGTGGGTACGCTTTCTTT. Its translation: CAWEGQGGYAFF.

This sequence joins TRBV28 and TRBJ2-5, with 9 bases matching TRBD2. Germline V lookup: CDR1 MDHEN, CDR2 SYDVKM. Germline trimming cut 5 bases from V and 1 base from J; bases unmatched to any gene: 8. The CDR3 consists of 16 residues. In DNA form, the CDR3 reads TGTGCCAGCAGTCCGGTGGCGGGGGGGCGCCAAGAGACCCAGTACTTC. It specifies CASSPVAGGRQETQYF.